This T cell receptor (beta chain) derives from a study of cytomegalovirus exposure and HLA in healthy donors (dated by TCRdb to about 2017). Concerning the study at large: The approximately 710 repertoires of the first cohort and the roughly 120 validation repertoires were produced on the same platform, according to a later analysis. The study aimed to test whether cataloging public T cell receptors could reveal signatures of past pathogen exposure. In addition to the first cohort of 650 to 750 subjects, a separate validation cohort of some 120 different subjects was used. High-throughput TCR immunosequencing, statistical association of individual TCRs with disease status, and machine learning were combined to predict cytomegalovirus infection status. Beyond this particular receptor, the publication reports: The validation cohort had no HLA typing available for a later analysis, so co-occurrence within that cohort was assessed over all 130 or so repertoires. Across donors, most TCR sequences were observed very rarely, whereas some public TCRs were present in many individuals. The classifier was reported to diagnose cytomegalovirus status with high specificity and sensitivity in both the original and validation cohorts. The study gave a list of some 150 TCR beta chains associated with cytomegalovirus. A few of the identified cytomegalovirus-associated TCR beta chains were confirmed in vitro to be specific for cytomegalovirus antigens. The authors suggested that the approach could potentially be generalized to other disease states and immunological phenotypes. Subsequent analysis determined that TCRs grouped into clusters in the first cohort also showed a tendency toward co-occurrence across the roughly 120 validation repertoires, and approximately 94% of cluster scores exceeded 0.

The library was built by means of the immunoSEQ multiplex PCR assay. Per the original workflow: A statistical classification framework was built for diagnosing cytomegalovirus status from the catalog of TCR beta chain sequences. TCRdb holds this immuneACCESS table with in-frame rearrangements only. Some clones are missing; in checked studies, unresolved V genes explain under half, and the rest has no known cause. For V, J and clone size, that table is used; D and trimming come from the DNA. The sample contains around 180,000 clones, 86% of them found a single time. The top ten constitute roughly 1.5% of the sample. About this clone: Its binding antigen is unknown. No qualities accompany the bases; no much larger clone lies one base away.

The CDR3 sequence holds 13 residues, the cysteine and phenylalanine included. Of the read, only the CDR3 DNA is kept; its 39 bases are in frame from base 1. V loses 6 bases, J loses 1 base, and the germline ends lie 9 bases apart. The germline V gene gives CDR1 as SNHLY and CDR2 as FYNNEI. Donors formed part of the validation cohort, which comprised about 130 subjects and was distinct from the first cohort of several hundred subjects. The sample consisted of PBMCs. The sequence was obtained from a woman aged 18 to 35 in good health and CMV-seronegative. The chain is encoded by TRBV2 joined to TRBJ1-2, with no reliable assignment of the D segment. The nucleotide sequence reads TGTGCCAGCAGGACGACTAGTAACTATGGCTACACCTTC. It translates to CASRTTSNYGYTF. The full variable domain, with segments outside the CDR3 supplied by the reference TRBV2 and TRBJ1-2 proteins, appears as EPEVTQTPSHQVTQMGQEVILRCVPISNHLYFYWYRQILGQKVEFLVSFYNNEISEKSEIFDDQFSVERPDGSNFTLKIRSTKLEDSAMYFCASRTTSNYGYTFGSGTRLTVV.